The clone carrying this T cell receptor (beta chain) was detected only a few times. Its target is not known. The CDR3 extends over 16 amino acids. Germline V gene sequence: CDR1 SQVTM, CDR2 ANQGSEA. Trimming shortened V by 2 bases and J by 4 bases, and 20 bases separated the two germline ends. The data originate from a study of T-cell memory formation after mild COVID-19. Study-level information: TCR clusters mostly belonged to single donors. Regarding the study as a whole: Pre-infection memory contained some responding clones, which suggested that cross-reactive memory had joined. CD4+ contracting clones were mainly CM and EM; CD8+ ones, EMRA.

From 5'RACE with constant-segment primers came TCR alpha and TCR beta cDNA libraries that carried sample barcodes and UMIs. TCRdb ran MiXCR on the 5' RACE reads and lists one entry per CDR3 protein. Among 300,000 to 400,000 distinct CDR3 sequences listed, approximately 14% were seen once. The gene calls are TRBV29-1 and TRBJ1-1; TRBD1 is a possible D gene (5 bases). The clonotype originates from a man aged 18 to 30 who had mild COVID-19 (a few samples of this study predate the infection). Cell type and time point are not known. Sequenced material: PBMCs or a T cell subset sorted from them (not recorded which). In nucleotides, the CDR3 is TGCAGCGTTGAATTAGGTCGCAGGGTTGGGAGCACTGAAGCTTTCTTT. Translation: CSVELGRRVGSTEAFF.